A single sample gave rise to the 29 T cell receptor beta chains below, sequenced in a study of cytomegalovirus exposure and HLA in healthy donors. The PCR had 60 Vbeta and 13 Jbeta primers. TCRdb's table, derived via immunoSEQ multiplex PCR, lists solely in-frame clones and lacks some. The table has about 94,000 clones, around 8% seen once. Sequencing was done on a sample of PBMCs. These receptors originate from a man aged 50 to 59 in good health and CMV-seronegative.

The sample holds a few counts of this clone. This rearrangement joins TRBV5-1 to TRBJ1-2; TRBD1 is a possible D gene (5 bases). Trimming pared 0 bases from V and 4 bases from J, leaving 10 bases between. Germline values: CDR1 SGHRS, CDR2 YFSETQ. This CDR3 has 14 amino acids. Here the CDR3 reads CASSLGQGGYGYTF. The CDR3 nucleotides are TGCGCCAGCAGCTTGGGTCAGGGTGGCTATGGCTACACCTTC. The whole variable domain, filled in from reference TRBV5-1 and TRBJ1-2, reads KAGVTQTPRYLIKTRGQQVTLSCSPISGHRSVSWYQQTPGQGLQFLFEYFSETQRNKGNFPGRFSGRQFSNSRSEMNVSTLELGDSALYLCASSLGQGGYGYTFGSGTRLTVV.

The V gene is TRBV9, the J gene TRBJ2-3; TRBD1 is a possible D gene (5 bases). Per germline, CDR1 SGDLS and CDR2 YYNGEE. Trimming removed 5 bases at V and 0 bases at J, with 13 bases between. The CDR3 has 15 amino acids. CDR3: CASSPGPVSTDTQYF. The CDR3 bases are TGTGCCAGCAGTCCAGGGCCGGTCAGCACAGATACGCAGTATTTT.

This clone was detected a few times. The chain joins TRBV5-1 to TRBJ1-4; D call uncertain. Germline V CDR1 and CDR2: SGHRS, YFSETQ. CDR3 length: 18 residues. Trimming pared 4 bases from V and 4 bases from J, leaving 23 bases between. In DNA form, the CDR3 reads TGCGCCAGCAGCCAAGATCCAGGACTGGGCCCCTATAATGAAAAACTGTTTTTT. It is translated as CASSQDPGLGPYNEKLFF.

This chain uses TRBV28 with TRBJ2-7; the match to TRBD2 covers 9 bases. The CDR3 runs to 13 residues. From germline, CDR1 is MDHEN and CDR2 SYDVKM. The trim removed 7 bases at V and 4 bases at J, leaving 5 bases unmatched. CDR3 DNA sequence: TGTGCCAGCAACCTAGCGGGATTGTACGAGCAGTACTTC. Amino acid sequence: CASNLAGLYEQYF.

This clone was seen more than once but under ten times. V and J are TRBV19 and TRBJ1-1, with 7 bases that match TRBD1. The CDR3 length is 13 residues. Losses at the gene ends were 4 bases for V and 1 base for J; bases not matched to a gene: 0. CDR1 and CDR2 from the germline V gene are LNHDA and SQIVND (reference sequence). In DNA form, the CDR3 reads TGTGCCAGTAGTAACAGGGGGAACACTGAAGCTTTCTTT. Translation gives CASSNRGNTEAFF.

The gene calls are TRBV7-8 and TRBJ2-1, with TRBD2 as a possible D gene (5 bases). The germline CDR1 and CDR2 sequences are SGHVS and FQNEAQ. The CDR3 covers 13 residues. With 0 bases removed from V and 6 bases from J, the gap between germline ends came to 6 bases. CDR3 DNA: TGTGCCAGCAGCTTAGCGAGGGCCAATGAGCAGTTCTTC. It codes for CASSLARANEQFF.

This clone was observed a few times. The chain employs TRBV7-3 and TRBJ2-5; tentatively, D is TRBD2 (6 bases). Germline assignment: CDR1 SGHTA and CDR2 FQGTGA. The CDR3 has 13 amino acids. V lost 3 bases, J lost 4 bases, and 9 bases lay in between. CDR3 DNA sequence: TGTGCCAGCAGCTTGGGAGCGGGAGAGACCCAGTACTTC. Protein sequence: CASSLGAGETQYF.

The chain is built from TRBV15 and TRBJ2-3, with 10 positions matching TRBD2. Trimming removed 1 base from V and 10 bases from J; junction bases left unmatched: 23. The CDR3 consists of 20 residues. The germline CDR1 and CDR2 sequences are LNHNV and YYDKDF (reference sequence). This CDR3 reads CATSRGVGGTSGALPRSQYF. CDR3 in DNA: TGTGCCACCAGCAGAGGAGTAGGTGGAACTAGCGGGGCACTCCCCCGATCGCAGTATTTT.

As regards this clone: At one end, the junction sequence differs from germline, possibly due to a read error. The rearrangement links TRBV11-2 to TRBJ2-7, with 10 bases identical to TRBD2. The CDR3 runs to 14 residues. The germline V gene encodes CDR1 SGHAT and CDR2 FQNNGV. CDR3 sequence (DNA): TGTGCCAGCAGCACCCGTACTAGCGGGGCCGAGCAGCACTTC. This translates into CASSTRTSGAEQHF.

This clone was seen only a few times. The rearrangement joins TRBV5-1 to TRBJ2-2, with TRBD2 identical over 7 bases. This CDR3 region has 16 residues. Per germline, CDR1 SGHRS and CDR2 YFSETQ. Trimming took 4 bases from V and 6 from J; bases not matched to a gene: 12. CDR3 amino acids: CASSHGLVPPPGELFF. Written as DNA, the CDR3 is TGCGCCAGCAGCCACGGACTAGTTCCCCCCCCCGGGGAGCTGTTTTTT.

The V gene is TRBV10-3, the J gene TRBJ2-2, with 7 bases that match TRBD2. J gave up 0 bases and V 7 bases, and 2 bases lay outside the gene matches. In germline, CDR1 is ENHRY, CDR2 SYGVKD. CDR3 length equals 14 residues. CDR3 region: CAITGGSNTGELFF. In nucleotides, the CDR3 is TGTGCCATCACGGGGGGATCGAACACCGGGGAGCTGTTTTTT.

This clone was counted a few times. The J gene is TRBJ1-2, the V gene TRBV14; 10 bases match TRBD1. The CDR3 totals 15 residues. V was clipped by 2 bases and J by 7 bases; unmatched bases: 7. Germline CDR1 is SGHDN and CDR2 is FVKESK. This chain's CDR3 is CASSQLTGGEGGYTF. CDR3 DNA sequence: TGTGCCAGCAGCCAACTGACAGGGGGCGAGGGTGGCTACACCTTC.

The chain uses TRBV5-6 and TRBJ1-3; 8 nucleotides align to TRBD1. The CDR3 is 18 amino acids. The J segment lost 4 bases and the V segment lost 0 bases, leaving 12 bases of the junction unmatched. In germline, CDR1 is SGHDT, CDR2 YYEEEE. The CDR3 spells CASSLGQGYSFVGNTIYF. As DNA, the CDR3 is TGTGCCAGCAGCTTGGGACAGGGGTATTCCTTCGTCGGAAACACCATATATTTT.

Details on this clone: Germline and junction disagree at one end, which may indicate a read error. V usage is TRBV7-7 and J usage is TRBJ2-1; TRBD2 might be the D (5 bases). This CDR3 is built from 14 residues. The V gene's germline CDR1 is SSHAT and CDR2 FNYEAQ (reference sequence). The CDR3 region is CASSPLTGSGEQFF. Written as DNA, the CDR3 is TGTGCTAGCAGCCCCCTTACGGGGTCGGGTGAGCAGTTCTTC.

This clone was detected only once. The chain couples TRBV9 to TRBJ2-1; D is perhaps TRBD1 (6 bases). Trimming took 2 bases from V and 3 from J, leaving 15 bases between them. The germline gives CDR1 SGDLS, CDR2 YYNGEE. This CDR3 comprises 16 residues. CDR3 in DNA: TGTGCCAGCAGCGTCGCGGACAGCCAGAGCTACAATGAGCAGTTCTTC. Protein: CASSVADSQSYNEQFF.

This clone was observed a few times. The CDR3 coding sequence is TGCAGCGTTAAGACAGGTGAAGCTTTCTTT. Protein: CSVKTGEAFF. The gene calls are TRBV29-1 and TRBJ1-1; tentative D call: TRBD1 (6 bases). Germline V lookup: CDR1 SQVTM, CDR2 ANQGSEA. Trimming cost V 5 bases and J 7 bases, with 8 bases left between them. The CDR3 runs 10 residues.

This chain connects TRBV2 to TRBJ2-7, with no clear D. Germline V lookup: CDR1 SNHLY, CDR2 FYNNEI. V was shortened by 6 bases and J by 0 bases, with 15 bases between the two germline ends. The CDR3 spans 15 residues. CDR3 residues: CASRPPGASSYEQYF. The CDR3 nucleotides read TGTGCCAGCAGACCACCGGGTGCGAGCTCCTACGAGCAGTACTTC.

The gene calls are TRBV20-1 and TRBJ2-7; TRBD1 might be the D (6 bases). Germline CDR1 is DFQATT and CDR2 is SNEGSKA (reference sequence). Trimming pared 6 bases from V and 3 bases from J, leaving 9 bases between. The CDR3 runs to 11 residues. Here the CDR3 DNA reads TGCAGTGCAGAACAGGGCTACGAGCAGTACTTC. Translating gives CSAEQGYEQYF.

This clone appeared once. The V gene is TRBV11-1, the J gene TRBJ2-3; no definite D call. V lost 3 bases and J 0 bases, leaving 4 bases between the germline ends. Germline V lookup: CDR1 SGHAT, CDR2 FQDESV (reference sequence). There are 13 residues in the CDR3. CDR3 loop: CASSLSSTDTQYF. The DNA for the CDR3 is TGTGCCAGCAGCTTGAGCAGCACAGATACGCAGTATTTT.

The sample holds a few counts of this clone. The genes are TRBV18 and TRBJ2-2; 7 bases fit TRBD1. The ends lost 5 bases at V and 1 base at J; junction bases unmatched: 7. The V gene's germline CDR1 is KGHSH and CDR2 LQKENI. The CDR3 totals 16 residues. CDR3 nucleotides: TGTGCCAGCTCATTGCCGGGACAGATGAACACCGGGGAGCTGTTTTTT. This encodes CASSLPGQMNTGELFF. The full variable domain, in which reference TRBV18 and TRBJ2-2 provide the parts outside the CDR3, is NAGVMQNPRHLVRRRGQEARLRCSPMKGHSHVYWYRQLPEEGLKFMVYLQKENIIDESGMPKERFSAEFPKEGPSILRIQQVVRGDSAAYFCASSLPGQMNTGELFFGEGSRLTVL.

This clone was seen more than once but under ten times. This sequence joins TRBV2 and TRBJ1-2, with 7 bases identical to TRBD1. V was clipped by 3 bases and J by 2 bases; unmatched bases: 6. Germline loops: CDR1 SNHLY, CDR2 FYNNEI. The CDR3 loop spans 15 amino acids. The CDR3 region is CASSETGLGNYGYTF. In DNA, the CDR3 is TGTGCCAGCAGTGAGACAGGGTTAGGGAACTATGGCTACACCTTC. Full variable domain (missing parts from reference TRBV2 and TRBJ1-2): EPEVTQTPSHQVTQMGQEVILRCVPISNHLYFYWYRQILGQKVEFLVSFYNNEISEKSEIFDDQFSVERPDGSNFTLKIRSTKLEDSAMYFCASSETGLGNYGYTFGSGTRLTVV.

This clone was seen a handful of times. CDR3 bases: TGTGCCAGCAGCAAGCAGGGAGGTATGTTCTTC. It yields the protein CASSKQGGMFF. The rearrangement joins TRBV21-1 to TRBJ2-1; the table's D call of TRBD2 was not tested on the DNA. TRBV21-1 is reported as a pseudogene. This CDR3 contains 11 residues.

This clone was observed a single time. The rearrangement joins TRBV28 to TRBJ2-3, with D tentatively TRBD2 (6 bases). The CDR3 runs 13 residues. V lost 9 bases, J lost 1 base, and 11 bases lay in between. CDR1 MDHEN and CDR2 SYDVKM come from the germline V gene. The CDR3 reads CASSGGGTDTQYF. The CDR3 nucleotides read TGTGCCAGTAGTGGAGGGGGCACAGATACGCAGTATTTT.

The DNA of the CDR3 is TGTGCCAGCAGCCCACGGACAGGGACTCAGCCCCAGCATTTT. Translated, it gives CASSPRTGTQPQHF. The V and J genes are TRBV7-2 and TRBJ1-5; 8 nucleotides align to TRBD1. Germline CDR1 SGHTA, CDR2 FQGNSA. This CDR3 is 14 amino acids long. V trimming: 5 bases; J trimming: 6 bases; junction bases outside the gene matches: 6.

This clone was seen more than once but under ten times. V usage is TRBV4-3 and J usage is TRBJ1-4; a possible D gene is TRBD1 (5 bases). Trimming removed 2 bases at V and 11 bases at J, with 12 bases between. Germline loops: CDR1 LGHNA, CDR2 YSLEER. The CDR3 runs to 13 residues. The CDR3 protein is CASSQSAGQKLFF. As DNA, the CDR3 is TGCGCCAGCAGCCAAAGTGCAGGGCAGAAACTGTTTTTT.

The chain uses TRBV4-2 and TRBJ2-1, with D possibly TRBD2 on 6 matching bases. Between the trimmed V and J ends, which lost 6 bases and 7 bases, there was a span of 16 bases. The CDR3 sequence is 14 residues long. Germline-derived CDR1 and CDR2 are LGHNA and YNFKEQ. The CDR3 region is CASSLARRGNEQFF. The CDR3 DNA reads as TGTGCCAGCAGTCTAGCGCGAAGAGGGAATGAGCAGTTCTTC.

The sample holds a few counts of this clone. The chain employs TRBV7-9 and TRBJ1-4; D is uncertain. V was cut by 5 bases and J by 14 bases, with 15 bases left in between. The V gene's germline CDR1 is SEHNR and CDR2 FQNEAQ (reference sequence). This CDR3 has 12 amino acids. The CDR3: CASSHSGLSLFF. The CDR3 DNA follows: TGTGCCAGCAGCCACTCCGGACTGTCCCTGTTTTTT.

V gene TRBV28 combines with J gene TRBJ2-3; possible D gene TRBD2, 7 bases. The length of the CDR3 is 14 residues. CDR1 is MDHEN, CDR2 SYDVKM, per germline. The ends were cut back, 3 bases at V and 5 bases at J, with 12 bases in the middle. Written as DNA, the CDR3 is TGTGCCAGCAGTTTGGGGGGGGCCGAAGATACGCAGTATTTT. Residues: CASSLGGAEDTQYF. The full variable domain, completed using reference TRBV28 and TRBJ2-3, is DVKVTQSSRYLVKRTGEKVFLECVQDMDHENMFWYRQDPGLGLRLIYFSYDVKMKEKGDIPEGYSVSREKKERFSLILESASTNQTSMYLCASSLGGAEDTQYFGPGTRLTVL.

This chain links TRBV7-9 with TRBJ2-7; 8 bases line up with TRBD2. V lost 5 bases and J lost 2; bases outside the gene matches: 11. Germline values: CDR1 SEHNR, CDR2 FQNEAQ (reference sequence). This CDR3 has 16 amino acids. The DNA of the CDR3 is TGTGCCAGCAGCGGCTATTCCACTAGCGGACCCTACGAGCAGTACTTC. Its translation is CASSGYSTSGPYEQYF.